The 3 T cell receptor beta chains below were found in one sample sequenced in a study of T cells after somatic rescue of genetic block. The method was immunoSEQ multiplex PCR; TCRdb's version includes in-frame clones alone and lacks a portion of them. Seen here are roughly 65,000 clones, 85% to 95% observed once, and the top ten hold over 2.5%. The sample was peripheral blood mononuclear cells (PBMCs). These receptors were obtained from a man aged 35-49 years.

The DNA of the CDR3 is TGTGCCAGCAGCCCAGGACAGGGACTCAAGGTGGACACTGAAGCTTTCTTT. It translates to CASSPGQGLKVDTEAFF. The V and J genes are TRBV4-2 and TRBJ1-1; the match to TRBD1 covers 8 bases. The V gene end was trimmed by 4 bases and the J gene end by 3 bases; junction bases not matched to a gene: 13. The CDR3 totals 17 residues. Per the germline V gene, CDR1 is LGHNA and CDR2 is YNFKEQ.

The chain carries TRBV6-4 and TRBJ2-2, with unresolved D. Per germline, CDR1 MRHNA and CDR2 SNTAGT. The CDR3 loop spans 14 amino acids. V shed 2 bases and J shed 0 bases, with 4 bases lying between them. The CDR3: CASSDSANTGELFF. CDR3 DNA sequence: TGTGCCAGCAGTGACAGTGCGAACACCGGGGAGCTGTTTTTT.

Only a few counts were recorded for this clone. The chain carries TRBV6-1 and TRBJ1-2, with D tentatively TRBD1 (5 bases). V was shortened by 0 bases and J by 7 bases, with 15 bases between the two germline ends. The length of the CDR3 is 15 residues. Per the germline V gene, CDR1 is MNHNS and CDR2 is SASEGT. The CDR3 loop reads CASSEAGAGIGGYTF. CDR3 sequence (DNA): TGTGCCAGCAGTGAAGCAGGGGCAGGGATTGGTGGCTACACCTTC.